These 6 T cell receptor beta chains originate from one sample sequenced in a study of radiation and T cells in renal cell carcinoma. Time point described: baseline pretreatment blood. Treatment: 15 Gy SBRT to primary tumor, nephrectomy 4 weeks later. This table comes from immunoSEQ multiplex PCR, and its TCRdb copy is limited to in-frame clones, with some not included. The table lists 100,000 to 150,000 clones, 82% of them singletons. The sequencing used blood, collected from a patient whose treatment included radiotherapy and nephrectomy. Receptor source: a woman aged 60 to 75 with renal cell carcinoma.

The CDR3 nucleotides are TGTGCCAGCAGTTACTCGGGACAGGCGAGCTATGGCTACACCTTC. It is translated as CASSYSGQASYGYTF. This rearrangement joins TRBV6-5 to TRBJ1-2; TRBD1 aligns across 8 bases. V was pared by 0 bases and J by 4 bases, with 4 bases of the junction left unmatched. The CDR3 loop spans 15 amino acids. Germline CDR1 and CDR2: MNHEY and SVGAGI.

This clone was detected many times. The rearrangement joins TRBV11-2 to TRBJ1-1, with D perhaps matching TRBD1 (5 bases). The CDR3 extends over 13 amino acids. V lost 6 bases and J lost 6, with 14 bases in between. Per germline, CDR1 SGHAT and CDR2 FQNNGV. CDR3 coding DNA: TGTGCCAGCAGGCAAGCAGGGTTGTCTGAAGCTTTCTTT. Amino acids: CASRQAGLSEAFF.

The chain joins TRBV19 to TRBJ1-1, with a possible D match to TRBD1 (5 bases). CDR3 size: 14 residues. Germline V CDR1 and CDR2: LNHDA, SQIVND (reference sequence). Between the trimmed V and J ends, which lost 3 bases and 0 bases, there was a span of 8 bases. In DNA form, the CDR3 reads TGTGCCAGTAGTATTTGGGGGATGAACACTGAAGCTTTCTTT. Residues: CASSIWGMNTEAFF.

The chain links TRBV6-1 to TRBJ1-1; tentatively, D is TRBD1 (6 bases). This CDR3 contains 16 residues. V lost 6 bases and J 4 bases, leaving 21 bases between the germline ends. The V gene's germline CDR1 is MNHNS and CDR2 SASEGT. CDR3 nucleotides: TGTGCCAGCAGAGAACCTTTCACCAAGGACAGCACTGAAGCTTTCTTT. This gives the protein CASREPFTKDSTEAFF.

The V gene is TRBV10-2, the J gene TRBJ2-5; 7 bases agree with TRBD1. The CDR3 covers 15 residues. With V trimmed by 10 bases and J by 5 bases, 16 bases remained unmatched. Looked up from germline, CDR1 is WSHSY and CDR2 is SAAADI. CDR3 bases: TGCGCCACCGTACCCATCGGGACAGTTGAGGAGACCCAGTACTTC. Its translation: CATVPIGTVEETQYF.

The chain recombines TRBV27 with TRBJ2-6; the match to TRBD1 covers 7 bases. J was trimmed by 2 bases and V by 5 bases; bases with no gene match: 6. CDR3 size: 16 residues. Germline V gene data show CDR1 as MNHEY and CDR2 as SMNVEV (reference sequence). CDR3 sequence (DNA): TGTGCCAGCAGTGCACAGGGGCTCCCTGGGGCCAACGTCCTGACTTTC. Translation gives CASSAQGLPGANVLTF.